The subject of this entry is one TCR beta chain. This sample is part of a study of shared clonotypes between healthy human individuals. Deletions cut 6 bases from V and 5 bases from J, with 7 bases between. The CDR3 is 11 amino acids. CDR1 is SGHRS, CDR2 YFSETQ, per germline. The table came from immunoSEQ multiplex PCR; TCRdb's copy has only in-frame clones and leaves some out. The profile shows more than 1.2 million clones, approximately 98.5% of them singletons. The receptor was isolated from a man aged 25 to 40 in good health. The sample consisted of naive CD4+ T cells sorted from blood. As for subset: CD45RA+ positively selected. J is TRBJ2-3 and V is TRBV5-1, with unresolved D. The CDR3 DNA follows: TGCGCCAGCACAACGGAAGATACGCAGTATTTT. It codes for CASTTEDTQYF. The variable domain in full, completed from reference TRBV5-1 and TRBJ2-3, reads KAGVTQTPRYLIKTRGQQVTLSCSPISGHRSVSWYQQTPGQGLQFLFEYFSETQRNKGNFPGRFSGRQFSNSRSEMNVSTLELGDSALYLCASTTEDTQYFGPGTRLTVL.